This TCR beta chain stems from a study of blood T cell repertoires in COVID-19. Germline CDR1 and CDR2: SEHNR and FQNEAQ (reference sequence). Between the trimmed V and J ends, which lost 6 bases and 9 bases, there was a span of 18 bases. This CDR3 is built from 15 residues. This clone was counted between two and nine times. Measured with immunoSEQ multiplex PCR; TCRdb has only the in-frame clones, and not every one. The profile covers 50,000 or so clones, with around four fifths appearing a single time and approximately 7% taken by the ten largest. The chain is built from TRBV7-9 and TRBJ1-6; D gene unclear. The sequenced sample was peripheral blood. The sequence was collected from a middle-aged man with acute or convalescent COVID-19. CDR3 loop: CASRPYDDQRSPLHF. CDR3 DNA: TGTGCCAGCAGACCCTACGACGATCAGCGTTCACCCCTCCACTTT. The full variable domain, completed using reference TRBV7-9 and TRBJ1-6, is DTGVSQNPRHKITKRGQNVTFRCDPISEHNRLYWYRQTLGQGPEFLTYFQNEAQLEKSRLLSDRFSAERPKGSFSTLEIQRTEQGDSAMYLCASRPYDDQRSPLHFGNGTRLTVT.